This record concerns one T cell receptor beta chain sequence. The V and J ends lost 8 bases and 6 bases respectively, with 16 bases between them. From germline, CDR1 is SNHLY and CDR2 FYNNEI. The CDR3 runs to 13 residues. Shortly before study entry, within 2 weeks, exposed participants had met a COVID-19 case. The entry originates in a study of blood T cell repertoires in COVID-19. Whole-study context: Sources were T cells, B-cell-depleted T cells, or PBMCs; the material itself was cDNA or gDNA.

Original data processing: Amplification with reference gene primers provided the estimates of nucleated cell counts. Assay: immunoSEQ multiplex PCR; the TCRdb copy retains only in-frame clones and omits some. V, J and clone size are taken as reported in that table, and D and trimming were inferred from the DNA itself. Among approximately 220,000 clones listed, nearly 90% were seen once. Sequencing was performed on PBMCs or T cells enriched from blood (not recorded which). The TCR originated in a man aged 25 to 45 who had been exposed to COVID-19. This rearrangement joins TRBV2 to TRBJ1-1; the D gene is possibly TRBD1 (6 bases). The CDR3 loop is CASGAYGGAEAFF. CDR3 bases: TGTGCCAGCGGGGCCTATGGGGGCGCTGAAGCTTTCTTT.